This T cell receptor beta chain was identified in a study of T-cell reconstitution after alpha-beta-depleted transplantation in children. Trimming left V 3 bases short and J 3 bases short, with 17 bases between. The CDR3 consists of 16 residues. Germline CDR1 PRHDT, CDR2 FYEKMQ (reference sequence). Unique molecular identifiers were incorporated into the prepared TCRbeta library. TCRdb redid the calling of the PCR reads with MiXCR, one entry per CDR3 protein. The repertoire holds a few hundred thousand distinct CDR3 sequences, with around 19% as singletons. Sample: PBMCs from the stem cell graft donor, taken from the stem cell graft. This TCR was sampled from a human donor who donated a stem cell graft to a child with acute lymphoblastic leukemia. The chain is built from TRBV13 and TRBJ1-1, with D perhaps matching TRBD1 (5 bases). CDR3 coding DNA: TGTGCCAGCAGCTTTCAAGGCGGGGGAGAGGACACTGAAGCTTTCTTT. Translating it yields CASSFQGGGEDTEAFF.